The entry below gives a single TCR beta chain sequence along with its context. CDR1 is LGHDT and CDR2 is YNNKEL in the germline V gene (reference sequence). This CDR3 comprises 17 residues. V was cut by 4 bases and J by 2 bases, with 19 bases left in between. The data were obtained in a study of blood T cell repertoires in COVID-19. Turning to the study itself: Samples of COVID-19 (acute and convalescent) were obtained from the United States, Italy and Spain. From T cells, B-cell-depleted T cells, or PBMCs came the material, which was cDNA or gDNA.

Authors' data handling: Amplification of reference gene primers provided the estimated nucleated cell counts. Measured with immunoSEQ multiplex PCR; TCRdb has only the in-frame clones, and not every one. V and J calls and clone size are those listed in that table; D and trimming were worked out from the DNA. The table lists about 36,000 clones, 60% to 85% of them singletons, with roughly 2% in the top ten. The sequenced sample was peripheral blood. The V call is TRBV3-1 (or the pseudogene TRBV3-2), the J call TRBJ2-3; the D gene is possibly TRBD1 (6 bases). This TCR was recovered from a man aged 55 to 70 with active COVID-19. The CDR3 sequence is CASSPDKGGQHTDTQYF. CDR3 coding DNA: TGTGCCAGCAGCCCCGACAAAGGGGGTCAGCACACAGATACGCAGTATTTT.